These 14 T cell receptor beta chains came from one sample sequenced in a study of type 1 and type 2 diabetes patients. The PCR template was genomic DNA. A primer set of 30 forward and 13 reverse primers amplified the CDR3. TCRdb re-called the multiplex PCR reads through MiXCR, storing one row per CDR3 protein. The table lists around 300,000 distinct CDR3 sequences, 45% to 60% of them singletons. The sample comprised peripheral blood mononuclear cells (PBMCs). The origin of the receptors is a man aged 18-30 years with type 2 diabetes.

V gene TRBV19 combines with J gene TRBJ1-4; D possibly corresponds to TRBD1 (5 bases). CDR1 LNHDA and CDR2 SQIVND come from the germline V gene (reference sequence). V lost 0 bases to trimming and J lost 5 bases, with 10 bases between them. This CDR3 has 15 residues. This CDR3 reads CASSIDRAGNEKLFF. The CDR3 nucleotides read TGTGCCAGTAGTATAGATCGGGCAGGGAATGAAAAACTGTTTTTT.

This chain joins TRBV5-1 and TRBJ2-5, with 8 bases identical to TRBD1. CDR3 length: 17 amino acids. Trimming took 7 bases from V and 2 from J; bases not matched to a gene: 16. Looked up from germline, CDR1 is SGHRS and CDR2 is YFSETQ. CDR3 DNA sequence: TGCGCCAGCGCCCGGGACAGGAGATCAGTGGGACAAGAGACCCAGTACTTC. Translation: CASARDRRSVGQETQYF.

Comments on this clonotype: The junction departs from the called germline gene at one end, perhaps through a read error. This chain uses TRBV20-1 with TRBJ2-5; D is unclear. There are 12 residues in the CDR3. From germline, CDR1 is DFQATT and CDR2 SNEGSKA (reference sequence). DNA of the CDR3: TGCAGTGCCAGAGGCCTAGGGGAGACCCAGTACTTC. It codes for CSARGLGETQYF.

The CDR3 DNA follows: TGTGCCAGCAGCTTAGGGACAAGGAGCTCCTACGAGCAGTACTTC. It encodes CASSLGTRSSYEQYF. The V call is TRBV9, the J call TRBJ2-7, with D possibly matching TRBD1 (6 bases). CDR1 SGDLS and CDR2 YYNGEE come from the germline V gene. V was shortened by 4 bases and J by 0 bases, with 14 bases between the two germline ends. The CDR3 is 15 residues long.

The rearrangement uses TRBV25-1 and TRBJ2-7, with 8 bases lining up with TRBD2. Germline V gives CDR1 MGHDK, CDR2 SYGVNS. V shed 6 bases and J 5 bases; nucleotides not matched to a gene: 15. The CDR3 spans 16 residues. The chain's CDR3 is CASSEGTAGEVHEQYF. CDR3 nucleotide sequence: TGTGCCAGCAGCGAAGGCACAGCGGGAGAAGTCCACGAGCAGTACTTC.

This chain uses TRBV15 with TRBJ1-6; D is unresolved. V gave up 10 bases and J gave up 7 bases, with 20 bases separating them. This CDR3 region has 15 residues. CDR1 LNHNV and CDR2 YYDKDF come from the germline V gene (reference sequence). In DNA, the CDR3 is TGTGCCAGCACGGGTCAGGACGCTTCCAATTCACCCCTCCACTTT. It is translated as CASTGQDASNSPLHF.

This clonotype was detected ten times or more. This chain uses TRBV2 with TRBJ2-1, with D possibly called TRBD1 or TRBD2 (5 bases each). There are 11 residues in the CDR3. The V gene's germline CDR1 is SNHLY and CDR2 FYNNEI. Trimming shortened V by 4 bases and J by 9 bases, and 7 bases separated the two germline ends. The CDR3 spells CASSVGREQFF. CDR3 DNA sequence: TGTGCCAGCAGTGTGGGACGTGAGCAGTTCTTC.

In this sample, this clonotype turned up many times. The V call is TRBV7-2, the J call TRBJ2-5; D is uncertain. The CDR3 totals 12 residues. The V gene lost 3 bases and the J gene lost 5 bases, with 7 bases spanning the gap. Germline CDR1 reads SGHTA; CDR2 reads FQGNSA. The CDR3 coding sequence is TGTGCCAGCAGCTTCTTCGGGGAGACCCAGTACTTC. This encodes CASSFFGETQYF.

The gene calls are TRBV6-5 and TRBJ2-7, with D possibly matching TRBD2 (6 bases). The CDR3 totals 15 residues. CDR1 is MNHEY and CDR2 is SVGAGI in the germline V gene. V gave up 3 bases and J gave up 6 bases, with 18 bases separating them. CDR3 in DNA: TGTGCCAGCAGTTATTCTCGGGGAGGCGTCAGCGAGCAGTACTTC. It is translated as CASSYSRGGVSEQYF.

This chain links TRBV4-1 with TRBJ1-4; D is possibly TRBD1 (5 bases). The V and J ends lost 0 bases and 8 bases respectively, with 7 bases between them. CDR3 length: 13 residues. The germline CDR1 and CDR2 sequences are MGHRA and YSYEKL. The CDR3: CASSQDRDEKLFF. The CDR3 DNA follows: TGCGCCAGCAGCCAAGACAGGGACGAAAAACTGTTTTTT.

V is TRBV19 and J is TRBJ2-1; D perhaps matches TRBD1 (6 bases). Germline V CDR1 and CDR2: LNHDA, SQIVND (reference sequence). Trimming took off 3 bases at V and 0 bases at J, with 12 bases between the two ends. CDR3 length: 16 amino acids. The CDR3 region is CASSMGAASSYNEQFF. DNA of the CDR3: TGTGCCAGTAGTATGGGGGCGGCCAGCTCCTACAATGAGCAGTTCTTC.

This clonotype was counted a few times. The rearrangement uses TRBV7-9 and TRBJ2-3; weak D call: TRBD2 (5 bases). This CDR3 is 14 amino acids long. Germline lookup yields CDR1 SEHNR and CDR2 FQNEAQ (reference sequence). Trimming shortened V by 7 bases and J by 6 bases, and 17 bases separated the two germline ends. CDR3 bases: TGTGCCAGCACTCTCCACGGACGGGATGATACGCAGTATTTT. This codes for CASTLHGRDDTQYF.

CDR3 sequence: CASRVSTAYQPQHF. DNA of the CDR3: TGTGCCAGCAGGGTCTCAACGGCGTATCAGCCCCAGCATTTT. The chain recombines TRBV28 with TRBJ1-5; D is unclear. The V gene lost 6 bases and the J gene lost 5 bases, with 14 bases spanning the gap. CDR3 length: 14 amino acids. Germline values: CDR1 MDHEN, CDR2 SYDVKM.

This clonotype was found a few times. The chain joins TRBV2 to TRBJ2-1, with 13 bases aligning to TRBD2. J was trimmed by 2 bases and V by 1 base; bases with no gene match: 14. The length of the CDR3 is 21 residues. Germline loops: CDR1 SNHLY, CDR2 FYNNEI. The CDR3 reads CASSEVMVGLAGTGPYNEQFF. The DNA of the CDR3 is TGTGCCAGCAGTGAAGTTATGGTGGGACTAGCGGGAACCGGCCCCTACAATGAGCAGTTCTTC.